The 7 T cell receptor beta chains listed next were all sequenced from one sample in a study of breast tumors, draining lymph nodes, adjacent tissues. TCRdb processed the multiplex PCR reads anew with MiXCR; each CDR3 protein has one entry. The sample has approximately 23,000 distinct CDR3 sequences, 60% to 70% seen once; the top ten hold around 22%. The sequenced sample was tumor-adjacent breast tissue. These TCRs come from a female donor with breast cancer. Some clones in this sample may be carry-over from other donors' samples.

This clonotype has ten or more counts. The chain joins TRBV5-5 to TRBJ2-3, with a weak D call TRBD2 (6 bases). Trimming stripped 2 bases from V and 4 bases from J, with 14 bases between. From germline, CDR1 is SGHKS and CDR2 YYEKEE (reference sequence). The CDR3 is made up of 15 amino acids. In nucleotides, the CDR3 is TGTGCCAGCAGCTTCGGGGCGGGGATCTCAGATACGCAGTATTTT. Encoded protein: CASSFGAGISDTQYF.

V and J are TRBV20-1 and TRBJ2-7; TRBD2 matches at 10 bases. The V gene's germline CDR1 is DFQATT and CDR2 SNEGSKA (reference sequence). The CDR3 has 12 residues. Unmatched junction bases numbered 3, after V lost 3 bases and J lost 7 bases. DNA for the CDR3: TGCAGTGCTAGCAAACTAGCGGGAGAGCAGTACTTC. Encoded protein: CSASKLAGEQYF.

V is TRBV5-1 and J is TRBJ1-2; the match to TRBD1 covers 7 bases. CDR3 length: 14 amino acids. Germline-derived CDR1 and CDR2 are SGHRS and YFSETQ. Germline trimming cut 4 bases from V and 8 bases from J; bases unmatched to any gene: 11. CDR3 in amino acids: CASSGDSVARGYTF. The DNA of the CDR3 is TGCGCCAGCAGCGGGGACAGTGTTGCGCGGGGCTACACCTTC.

The chain uses TRBV20-1 and TRBJ2-7, with D maybe TRBD1 (6 bases). The CDR3 is made up of 14 amino acids. CDR1 is DFQATT, CDR2 SNEGSKA, per germline (reference sequence). Trimming left V 3 bases short and J 2 bases short, with 14 bases between. The CDR3 reads CSASLGAATYEQYF. As DNA, the CDR3 is TGCAGTGCTAGCTTGGGGGCCGCAACCTACGAGCAGTACTTC.

This clonotype was recorded a few times. The chain joins TRBV7-9 to TRBJ2-1, with 7 bases fitting TRBD1. The trim removed 3 bases at V and 8 bases at J, leaving 1 base unmatched. The CDR3 has 12 amino acids. Germline values: CDR1 SEHNR, CDR2 FQNEAQ (reference sequence). CDR3 DNA sequence: TGTGCCAGCAGCTTTCAGGGGGATGAGCAGTTCTTC. This translates into CASSFQGDEQFF. Variable domain in full (rest from reference TRBV7-9 and TRBJ2-1): DTGVSQNPRHKITKRGQNVTFRCDPISEHNRLYWYRQTLGQGPEFLTYFQNEAQLEKSRLLSDRFSAERPKGSFSTLEIQRTEQGDSAMYLCASSFQGDEQFFGPGTRLTVL.

CDR3 bases: TGTGCCAGCAGTTCGGTAGGACAGGGCCCAGATTCACCCCTCCACTTT. Its protein product is CASSSVGQGPDSPLHF. This sequence joins TRBV25-1 and TRBJ1-6; 8 bases map to TRBD1. There are 16 residues in the CDR3. The V gene end was trimmed by 5 bases and the J gene end by 8 bases; junction bases not matched to a gene: 11. CDR1 and CDR2 (germline): MGHDK, SYGVNS.

The V and J genes are TRBV2 and TRBJ2-1, with D perhaps TRBD2 (5 bases). This CDR3 has 14 residues. CDR1 SNHLY and CDR2 FYNNEI come from the germline V gene. With 7 bases removed from V and 2 bases from J, the gap between germline ends came to 12 bases. CDR3 sequence reads: CASNPRRTYNEQFF. DNA of the CDR3: TGTGCCAGCAACCCCAGGAGGACCTACAATGAGCAGTTCTTC.